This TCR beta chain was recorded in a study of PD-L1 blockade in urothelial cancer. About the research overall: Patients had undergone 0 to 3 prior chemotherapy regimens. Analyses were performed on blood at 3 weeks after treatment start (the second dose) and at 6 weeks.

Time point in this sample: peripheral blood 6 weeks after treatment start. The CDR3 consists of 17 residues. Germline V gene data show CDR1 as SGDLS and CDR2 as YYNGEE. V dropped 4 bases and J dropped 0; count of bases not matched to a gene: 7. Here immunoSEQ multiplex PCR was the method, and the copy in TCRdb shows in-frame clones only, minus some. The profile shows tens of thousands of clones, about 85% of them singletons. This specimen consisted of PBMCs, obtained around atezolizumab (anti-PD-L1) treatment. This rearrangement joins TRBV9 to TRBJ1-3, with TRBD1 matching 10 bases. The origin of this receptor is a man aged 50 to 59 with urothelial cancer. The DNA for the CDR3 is TGTGCCAGCAGCCCCCCGGACAGGGGGTTCTCTGGAAACACCATATATTTT. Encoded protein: CASSPPDRGFSGNTIYF.